One sample yielded the 2 T cell receptor beta chains listed below, sequenced in a study of Tregs in tolerant kidney transplant recipients. Sequencing was performed with immunoSEQ multiplex PCR; in TCRdb, only in-frame clones are kept and a portion is missing. The data contain roughly 120,000 clones, around nine tenths of them singletons. The material sequenced was CD4+ T cells from blood. Receptors were obtained from a human donor in good health.

The V gene is TRBV11-2, the J gene TRBJ2-2; no reliable D call. This CDR3 has 16 amino acids. Germline V gene data show CDR1 as SGHAT and CDR2 as FQNNGV. V was clipped by 1 base and J by 0 bases, with 9 bases between them. For the CDR3, the DNA is TGTGCCAGCAGCTTAGCCGGCCCCACGAACACCGGGGAGCTGTTTTTT. Protein product: CASSLAGPTNTGELFF.

The chain couples TRBV5-1 to TRBJ2-3; D is perhaps TRBD1 or TRBD2 (5 bases each). The germline CDR1 and CDR2 sequences are SGHRS and YFSETQ. V shed 3 bases and J shed 4 bases, with 15 bases lying between them. The CDR3 contains 15 residues. The CDR3 region is CASSSRGSVPDTQYF. CDR3 sequence (DNA): TGCGCCAGCAGCTCTCGGGGCAGTGTACCAGATACGCAGTATTTT. Looking up the rest from reference TRBV5-1 and TRBJ2-3 gives the full variable domain: KAGVTQTPRYLIKTRGQQVTLSCSPISGHRSVSWYQQTPGQGLQFLFEYFSETQRNKGNFPGRFSGRQFSNSRSEMNVSTLELGDSALYLCASSSRGSVPDTQYFGPGTRLTVL.